Below are 20 T cell receptor beta chains sequenced from a single sample in a study of blood T cell repertoires in COVID-19. The repertoire was sequenced with immunoSEQ multiplex PCR; TCRdb's copy has only in-frame clones and lacks some. The table lists about 230,000 clones, less than 85% of them singletons, with 2.6% in the top ten. Sequenced sample: peripheral blood. Receptors were obtained from a woman in her 70s with active or convalescent COVID-19.

V and J are TRBV28 and TRBJ2-7; 13 bases are shared with TRBD2. The trim removed 10 bases at V and 2 bases at J, leaving 14 bases unmatched. CDR1 is MDHEN and CDR2 is SYDVKM in the germline V gene. The CDR3 is 17 residues long. Here the CDR3 reads CATQPGLAGIQAYEQYF. The CDR3, as DNA: TGTGCCACCCAGCCGGGACTAGCGGGGATACAAGCCTACGAGCAGTACTTC.

Note on this clone: A single base separates this from a much larger clone, so it may be a read error. The chain links TRBV2 to TRBJ1-2; 8 bases are shared with TRBD1. The CDR3 loop spans 13 amino acids. The V gene's germline CDR1 is SNHLY and CDR2 FYNNEI. The V gene end was trimmed by 5 bases and the J gene end by 3 bases; junction bases not matched to a gene: 2. CDR3 sequence reads: CASSPDRDYGYTF. The DNA for the CDR3 is TGTGCCAGCAGTCCGGACAGGGACTATGGCTACACCTTC.

The CDR3 coding sequence is TGTGCCAGCAGCCAAGATCTCGGACAGGGACCCCGATATGGCTACACCTTC. It encodes CASSQDLGQGPRYGYTF. This chain links TRBV3-1 (or the pseudogene TRBV3-2) with TRBJ1-2, with 8 bases fitting TRBD1. The germline V gene has CDR1 LGHDT and CDR2 YNNKEL (reference sequence). V was pared by 0 bases and J by 5 bases, with 11 bases of the junction left unmatched. The CDR3 sequence is 17 residues long.

This clone appeared once. The J gene is TRBJ1-1, the V gene TRBV28, with a possible D match to TRBD1 (5 bases). The CDR3 runs to 14 residues. V gave up 3 bases and J gave up 10 bases, with 18 bases separating them. From germline, CDR1 is MDHEN and CDR2 SYDVKM. The CDR3, as DNA: TGTGCCAGCAGTTTGATCGGTACAGGTAATGTAGCTTTCTTT. Its protein is CASSLIGTGNVAFF.

This chain joins TRBV18 and TRBJ1-6; 11 positions agree with TRBD1. V shed 5 bases and J 8 bases; nucleotides not matched to a gene: 5. Germline values: CDR1 KGHSH, CDR2 LQKENI. The CDR3 sequence is 15 residues long. The CDR3 protein is CASSLPGQGDSPLHF. The CDR3 nucleotides read TGTGCCAGCTCATTACCGGGACAGGGGGATTCACCCCTCCACTTT.

The CDR3 DNA follows: TGTGCCAGCAGCTTATTAGGCGGGAATGGCTACACCTTC. Amino acids: CASSLLGGNGYTF. The gene calls are TRBV7-9 and TRBJ1-2; D call uncertain. The ends were cut back, 2 bases at V and 6 bases at J, with 10 bases in the middle. The germline V gene has CDR1 SEHNR and CDR2 FQNEAQ (reference sequence). This CDR3 is 13 amino acids long.

The chain is built from TRBV4-1 and TRBJ2-7; 8 bases match TRBD2. V was clipped by 3 bases and J by 0 bases; unmatched bases: 7. From germline, CDR1 is MGHRA and CDR2 YSYEKL. The CDR3 covers 16 residues. CDR3 region: CASSQGTSGSSYEQYF. Written as DNA, the CDR3 is TGCGCCAGCAGCCAGGGAACTAGCGGTAGCTCCTACGAGCAGTACTTC.

The chain uses TRBV18 and TRBJ2-7; the match to TRBD2 covers 7 bases. There are 15 residues in the CDR3. CDR1 and CDR2 (germline): KGHSH, LQKENI. Losses at the gene ends were 1 base for V and 4 bases for J; bases not matched to a gene: 7. CDR3 in DNA: TGTGCCAGCTCACCACAGGTGGGAGGGGAATACGAGCAGTACTTC. Translated, it gives CASSPQVGGEYEQYF.

The chain joins TRBV5-1 to TRBJ2-5; 9 bases line up with TRBD1. Germline V gene lookup returns CDR1 SGHRS and CDR2 YFSETQ. This CDR3 has 16 amino acids. The trim removed 0 bases at V and 0 bases at J, leaving 3 bases unmatched. Here the CDR3 DNA reads TGCGCCAGCAGCTTGGCCGGGACAGGGAACCAAGAGACCCAGTACTTC. Translation gives CASSLAGTGNQETQYF.

This clone occurred once. This chain joins TRBV11-2 and TRBJ2-3; D gene uncertain. Germline V CDR1 and CDR2: SGHAT, FQNNGV. The CDR3 has 13 amino acids. V lost 0 bases to trimming and J lost 4 bases, with 5 bases between them. Here the CDR3 DNA reads TGTGCCAGCAGCTTAGACCATCCAGATACGCAGTATTTT. Translation gives CASSLDHPDTQYF.

The chain is built from TRBV6-4 and TRBJ1-1; 7 bases match TRBD1. The trim removed 6 bases at V and 0 bases at J, leaving 7 bases unmatched. The germline V gene encodes CDR1 MRHNA and CDR2 SNTAGT. CDR3 length: 15 amino acids. CDR3 protein: CASRPRQGLNTEAFF. Here the CDR3 DNA reads TGTGCCAGCAGACCCCGACAGGGATTGAACACTGAAGCTTTCTTT.

Here the CDR3 DNA reads TGTGCCAGCAGCGTAGGCAGAGCGGGGACGTCGGACACCGGGGAGCTGTTTTTT. It yields the protein CASSVGRAGTSDTGELFF. The V call is TRBV9, the J call TRBJ2-2; 7 nucleotides align to TRBD2. The CDR3 has 18 amino acids. Germline CDR1 reads SGDLS; CDR2 reads YYNGEE. V gave up 0 bases and J gave up 3 bases; unmatched junction bases: 11.

This chain joins TRBV6-2 or TRBV6-3 and TRBJ2-1; 7 nucleotides match TRBD2. With 6 bases clipped from V and 3 bases from J, the junction kept 11 bases outside the gene matches. The length of the CDR3 is 16 residues. Germline CDR1 MNHEY, CDR2 SVGEGT. In DNA, the CDR3 is TGTGCCAGCAGCCCCCCACTAGCGCGGATCTACAATGAGCAGTTCTTC. Protein sequence: CASSPPLARIYNEQFF.

This chain connects TRBV14 to TRBJ1-3; 8 nucleotides align to TRBD1. The junction had 9 bases not matched to a gene; V was cut back by 4 bases and J by 4 bases. The CDR3 contains 16 residues. Germline V gene sequence: CDR1 SGHDN, CDR2 FVKESK. As DNA, the CDR3 is TGTGCCAGCAGCCCTGGCAGGGGGCGCGGGGGAAACACCATATATTTT. Its translation is CASSPGRGRGGNTIYF. The full variable domain, in which reference TRBV14 and TRBJ1-3 provide the parts outside the CDR3, is EAGVTQFPSHSVIEKGQTVTLRCDPISGHDNLYWYRRVMGKEIKFLLHFVKESKQDESGMPNNRFLAERTGGTYSTLKVQPAELEDSGVYFCASSPGRGRGGNTIYFGEGSWLTVV.

V is TRBV4-3 and J is TRBJ2-1; D not resolved. The CDR3 has 14 residues. Trimming removed 1 base from V and 5 bases from J, with 9 bases in between. CDR1 and CDR2 from the germline V gene are LGHNA and YSLEER. For the CDR3, the DNA is TGCGCCAGCAGCCAAGTCCTTAGAGACAATGAGCAGTTCTTC. As protein: CASSQVLRDNEQFF.

The chain carries TRBV7-9 and TRBJ1-1; 9 nucleotides match TRBD1. Germline V gene sequence: CDR1 SEHNR, CDR2 FQNEAQ (reference sequence). The ends lost 3 bases at V and 5 bases at J; junction bases unmatched: 4. This CDR3 has 14 residues. CDR3 amino acids: CASSFTTGGTEAFF. CDR3 in DNA: TGTGCCAGCAGCTTCACGACAGGGGGGACTGAAGCTTTCTTT.

The J gene is TRBJ2-5, the V gene TRBV29-1, with 10 bases matching TRBD2. Germline CDR1 is SQVTM and CDR2 is ANQGSEA. The CDR3 extends over 14 amino acids. V shed 2 bases and J 5 bases; nucleotides not matched to a gene: 5. The CDR3: CSVEFLAGVETQYF. DNA for the CDR3: TGCAGCGTTGAATTTCTAGCGGGAGTTGAGACCCAGTACTTC.

The CDR3 DNA follows: TGTGCCACCAGTGAAGGAGCTAAAGAGACCCAGTACTTC. Protein sequence: CATSEGAKETQYF. The V and J genes are TRBV24-1 and TRBJ2-5; no firm D call. Trimming took off 4 bases at V and 3 bases at J, with 8 bases between the two ends. The CDR3 has 13 amino acids. CDR1 KGHDR and CDR2 SFDVKD come from the germline V gene.

Only one count was recorded for this clone. The rearrangement links TRBV11-3 to TRBJ2-5; TRBD1 agrees at 11 bases. The V and J ends lost 5 bases and 5 bases, in that order; junction bases with no gene match: 7. The CDR3 loop spans 15 amino acids. Germline V CDR1 and CDR2: SGHNT, YENEEA. CDR3 sequence reads: CASSDRTGGTETQYF. CDR3 bases: TGTGCCAGCAGCGACCGGACAGGGGGCACTGAGACCCAGTACTTC.

The rearrangement uses TRBV5-1 and TRBJ2-7, with 10 bases fitting TRBD2. The germline V gene has CDR1 SGHRS and CDR2 YFSETQ. Trimming at V came to 5 bases and at J to 1 base, leaving 9 bases not matched to a gene. The CDR3 extends over 16 amino acids. CDR3 in amino acids: CASSVASGSPSYEQYF. The DNA of the CDR3 is TGCGCCAGCAGTGTAGCTAGCGGGAGCCCTTCCTACGAGCAGTACTTC.